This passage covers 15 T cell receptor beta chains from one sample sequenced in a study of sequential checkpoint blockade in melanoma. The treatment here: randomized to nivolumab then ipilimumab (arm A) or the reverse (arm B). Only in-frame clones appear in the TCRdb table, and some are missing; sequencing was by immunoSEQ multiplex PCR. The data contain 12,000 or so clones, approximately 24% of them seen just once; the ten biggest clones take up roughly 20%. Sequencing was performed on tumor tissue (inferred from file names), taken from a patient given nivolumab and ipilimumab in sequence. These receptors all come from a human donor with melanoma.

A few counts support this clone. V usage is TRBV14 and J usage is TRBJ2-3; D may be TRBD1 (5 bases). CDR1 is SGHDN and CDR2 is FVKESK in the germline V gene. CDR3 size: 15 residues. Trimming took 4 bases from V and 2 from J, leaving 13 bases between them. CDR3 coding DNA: TGTGCCAGCAGCCCCCAAGGGGCCTACACAGATACGCAGTATTTT. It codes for CASSPQGAYTDTQYF.

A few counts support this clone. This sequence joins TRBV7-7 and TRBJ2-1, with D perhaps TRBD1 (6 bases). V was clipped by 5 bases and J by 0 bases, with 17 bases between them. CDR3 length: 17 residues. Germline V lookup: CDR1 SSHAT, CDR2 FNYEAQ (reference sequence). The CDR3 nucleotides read TGTGCCAGCAGCCCCGGCGGCCACAGGGACTCCTACAATGAGCAGTTCTTC. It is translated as CASSPGGHRDSYNEQFF.

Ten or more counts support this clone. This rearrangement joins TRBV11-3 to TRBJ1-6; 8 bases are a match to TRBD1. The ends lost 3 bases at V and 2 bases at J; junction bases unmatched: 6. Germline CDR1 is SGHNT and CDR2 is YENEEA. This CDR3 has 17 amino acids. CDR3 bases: TGTGCCAGCAGCTTGGGGCAGGGGGCTGCCTATAATTCACCCCTCCACTTT. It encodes CASSLGQGAAYNSPLHF.

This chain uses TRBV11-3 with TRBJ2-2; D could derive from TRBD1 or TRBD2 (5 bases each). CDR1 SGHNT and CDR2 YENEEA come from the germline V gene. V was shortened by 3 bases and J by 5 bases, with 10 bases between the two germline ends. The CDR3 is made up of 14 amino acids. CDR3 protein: CASSFRGWTGELFF. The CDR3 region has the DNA TGTGCCAGCAGCTTTCGGGGCTGGACCGGGGAGCTGTTTTTT.

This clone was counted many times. The CDR3 nucleotides read TGTGCCAGCAAGAGAGACAGCATGAACACTGAAGCTTTCTTT. Translation: CASKRDSMNTEAFF. The rearrangement links TRBV9 to TRBJ1-1; perhaps TRBD1 as D (5 bases). CDR1 and CDR2 (germline): SGDLS, YYNGEE. The V end was cut by 6 bases, the J end by 0 bases, with 12 bases between. The CDR3 has 14 amino acids. Filled out from reference TRBV9 and TRBJ1-1, the complete variable domain reads DSGVTQTPKHLITATGQRVTLRCSPRSGDLSVYWYQQSLDQGLQFLIQYYNGEERAKGNILERFSAQQFPDLHSELNLSSLELGDSALYFCASKRDSMNTEAFFGQGTRLTVV.

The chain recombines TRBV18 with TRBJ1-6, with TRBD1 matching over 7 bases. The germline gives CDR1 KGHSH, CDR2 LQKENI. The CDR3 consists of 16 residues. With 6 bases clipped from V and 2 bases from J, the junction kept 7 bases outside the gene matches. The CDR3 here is CASSRGQRTYNSPLHF. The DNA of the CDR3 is TGTGCCAGCTCCAGGGGACAGCGAACCTATAATTCACCCCTCCACTTT.

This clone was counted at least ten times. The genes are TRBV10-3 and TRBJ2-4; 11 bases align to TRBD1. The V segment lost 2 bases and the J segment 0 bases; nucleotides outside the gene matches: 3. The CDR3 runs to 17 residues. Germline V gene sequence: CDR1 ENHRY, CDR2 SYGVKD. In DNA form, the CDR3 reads TGTGCCATCAGTGAGGGACAGGGGGCGGGAGCCAAAAACATTCAGTACTTC. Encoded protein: CAISEGQGAGAKNIQYF.

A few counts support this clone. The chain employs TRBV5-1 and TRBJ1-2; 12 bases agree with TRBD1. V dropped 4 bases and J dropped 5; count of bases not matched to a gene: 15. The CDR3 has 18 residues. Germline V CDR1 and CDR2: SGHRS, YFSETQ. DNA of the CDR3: TGCGCCAGCAGCGACAACCGGGACAGGGGGCTTAGGGGTTATGGCTACACCTTC. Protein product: CASSDNRDRGLRGYGYTF. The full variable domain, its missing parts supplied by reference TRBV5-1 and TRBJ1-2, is KAGVTQTPRYLIKTRGQQVTLSCSPISGHRSVSWYQQTPGQGLQFLFEYFSETQRNKGNFPGRFSGRQFSNSRSEMNVSTLELGDSALYLCASSDNRDRGLRGYGYTFGSGTRLTVV.

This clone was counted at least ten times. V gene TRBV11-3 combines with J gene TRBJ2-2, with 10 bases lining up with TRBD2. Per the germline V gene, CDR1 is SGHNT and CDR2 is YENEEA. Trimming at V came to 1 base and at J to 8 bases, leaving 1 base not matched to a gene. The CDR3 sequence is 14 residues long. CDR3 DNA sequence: TGTGCCAGCAGCTTAGGGGGACTAGCGGGGGAGCTGTTTTTT. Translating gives CASSLGGLAGELFF.

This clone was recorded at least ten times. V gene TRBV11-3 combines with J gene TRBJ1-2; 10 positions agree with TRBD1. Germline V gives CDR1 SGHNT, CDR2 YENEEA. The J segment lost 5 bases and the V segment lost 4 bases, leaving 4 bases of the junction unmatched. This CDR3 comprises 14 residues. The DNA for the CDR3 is TGTGCCAGCAGCTCCGGGACAGGGGATTATGGCTACACCTTC. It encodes CASSSGTGDYGYTF.

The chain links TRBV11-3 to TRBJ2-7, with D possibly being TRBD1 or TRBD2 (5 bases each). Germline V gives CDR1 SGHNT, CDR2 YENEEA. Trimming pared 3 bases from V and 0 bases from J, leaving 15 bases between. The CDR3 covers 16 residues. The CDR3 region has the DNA TGTGCCAGCAGCTTGCCCTTCCCAGGGAGCTCCTACGAGCAGTACGTC. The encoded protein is CASSLPFPGSSYEQYV.

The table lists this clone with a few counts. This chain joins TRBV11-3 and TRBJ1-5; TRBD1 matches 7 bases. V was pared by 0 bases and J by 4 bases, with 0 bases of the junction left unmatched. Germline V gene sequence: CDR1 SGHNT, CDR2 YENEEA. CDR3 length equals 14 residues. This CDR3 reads CASSLDRGNQPQHF. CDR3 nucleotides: TGTGCCAGCAGCTTAGACAGGGGGAATCAGCCCCAGCATTTT.

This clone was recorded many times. Written as DNA, the CDR3 is TGTGCCAGCAGTACAGGGGGGAATTCACCCCTCCACTTT. It translates to CASSTGGNSPLHF. The V and J genes are TRBV6-8 and TRBJ1-6, with 8 bases lining up with TRBD1. V shed 5 bases and J 7 bases; nucleotides not matched to a gene: 1. The CDR3 contains 13 residues. Germline assignment: CDR1 MNHGY and CDR2 SAAAGT.

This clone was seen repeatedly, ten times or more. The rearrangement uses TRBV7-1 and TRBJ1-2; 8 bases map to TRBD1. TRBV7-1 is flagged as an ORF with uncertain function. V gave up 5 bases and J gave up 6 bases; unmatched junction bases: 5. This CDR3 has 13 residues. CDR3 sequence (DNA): TGTGCCAGCAGCGCTAGGACAGGGAATGGCTACACCTTC. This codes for CASSARTGNGYTF.

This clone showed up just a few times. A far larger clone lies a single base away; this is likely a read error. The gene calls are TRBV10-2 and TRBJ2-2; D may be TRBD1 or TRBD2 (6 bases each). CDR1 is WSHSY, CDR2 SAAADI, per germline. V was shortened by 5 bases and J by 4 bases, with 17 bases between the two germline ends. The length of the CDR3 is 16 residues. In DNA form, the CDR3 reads TGCGCCAGCAGTCCGAATCGGGGGCTCGGCACCGGGGAGCTGTTTTTT. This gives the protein CASSPNRGLGTGELFF.